A single sample is the source of the 25 T cell receptor beta chains below, sequenced in a study of human T cells and chemical hapten exposure. Time point here: healthy volunteer bleed at 6 weeks. The template was total RNA from unfractionated whole blood. TCRdb called the RACE reads again in MiXCR, with one record for every CDR3 protein. The sample gives some 81,000 distinct CDR3 sequences, 8.5% to 9.5% of which show up once; less than 2% is in the top ten. The sample taken for sequencing was whole blood. The receptor source for this set is a female donor in good health. Some clones in this sample may be carry-over from other donors' samples.

The chain carries TRBV5-1 and TRBJ2-7, with TRBD2 as a possible D gene (6 bases). CDR1 and CDR2 from the germline V gene are SGHRS and YFSETQ. This CDR3 has 14 residues. Trimming cost V 4 bases and J 7 bases, with 18 bases left between them. CDR3 residues: CASSPGTPSREQYF. The DNA of the CDR3 is TGCGCCAGCAGCCCCGGGACTCCGTCGAGGGAGCAGTACTTC.

The table lists this clonotype with many counts. The V and J genes are TRBV20-1 and TRBJ1-5; possibly TRBD1 for D (5 bases). The ends were cut back, 0 bases at V and 3 bases at J, with 15 bases in the middle. CDR3 length equals 16 residues. In germline, CDR1 is DFQATT, CDR2 SNEGSKA (reference sequence). The CDR3 spells CSARDLGRGFNQPQHF. The CDR3, as DNA: TGCAGTGCTAGAGATCTGGGACGAGGGTTCAATCAGCCCCAGCATTTT.

This clonotype came up many times. The rearrangement joins TRBV28 to TRBJ1-3, with D possibly being TRBD1 (6 bases). Trimming pared 2 bases from V and 2 bases from J, leaving 13 bases between. The V gene's germline CDR1 is MDHEN and CDR2 SYDVKM. This CDR3 has 16 residues. In DNA form, the CDR3 reads TGTGCCAGCAGTTTAACAGGGATTGGCCCTGGAAACACCATATATTTT. It specifies CASSLTGIGPGNTIYF.

V and J are TRBV7-3 and TRBJ2-1; 9 bases are a match to TRBD1. The CDR3 runs to 15 residues. Germline V CDR1 and CDR2: SGHTA, FQGTGA. V lost 5 bases and J lost 6; bases outside the gene matches: 8. The DNA of the CDR3 is TGTGCCAGCAGCCGGGGACAGGGAAGCAGCAATGAGCAGTTCTTC. Its protein product is CASSRGQGSSNEQFF.

This chain links TRBV6-1 with TRBJ1-4; D might be TRBD1 (5 bases). V lost 8 bases to trimming and J lost 5 bases, with 12 bases between them. This CDR3 is 13 amino acids long. Germline V gene data show CDR1 as MNHNS and CDR2 as SASEGT. The CDR3 DNA sequence: TGTGCCAGCCACCGACAGATCAATGAAAAACTGTTTTTT. Amino acids: CASHRQINEKLFF.

This clonotype has at least ten counts. This chain connects TRBV12-3 or TRBV12-4 to TRBJ2-2; 9 nucleotides agree with TRBD1. The CDR3 totals 16 residues. V was clipped by 2 bases and J by 3 bases; unmatched bases: 4. The DNA of the CDR3 is TGTGCCAGCAGTTTATGGACAGGGGAGGACACCGGGGAGCTGTTTTTT. Amino acids: CASSLWTGEDTGELFF.

This clonotype was counted many times. This sequence joins TRBV6-5 and TRBJ1-1, with TRBD1 as a possible D gene (6 bases). The CDR3 spans 14 residues. CDR1 and CDR2 from the germline V gene are MNHEY and SVGAGI. V gave up 2 bases and J gave up 1 base, with 8 bases separating them. As DNA, the CDR3 is TGTGCCAGCAGTTACAGGGGGGCGAACACTGAAGCTTTCTTT. Residues: CASSYRGANTEAFF.

CDR3 region: CASSYRQGAGDQYF. The CDR3, as DNA: TGTGCCAGCAGCTATAGACAGGGGGCTGGCGATCAGTACTTC. V is TRBV12-3 or TRBV12-4 and J is TRBJ2-7; 10 bases align to TRBD1. This CDR3 comprises 14 residues. After removal of 6 bases from V and 10 bases from J, the junction contained 12 bases not matched to a gene.

This clonotype was picked up a small number of times. The rearrangement links TRBV5-1 to TRBJ1-1; D gene ambiguous. The CDR3 spans 11 residues. Per the germline V gene, CDR1 is SGHRS and CDR2 is YFSETQ. V dropped 4 bases and J dropped 8 bases, with 9 bases sitting between them. The CDR3 bases are TGCGCCAGCAGCACGGGAGGGGAAGCTTTCTTT. Encoded protein: CASSTGGEAFF.

This clonotype was seen more than once but under ten times. The V and J genes are TRBV6-2 or TRBV6-3 and TRBJ2-1, with 9 bases fitting TRBD1. CDR1 and CDR2 (germline): MNHEY, SVGEGT. V gave up 5 bases and J gave up 8 bases; unmatched junction bases: 10. The CDR3 loop spans 15 amino acids. The CDR3 loop is CASSPGTGPSDEQFF. The CDR3 DNA reads TGTGCCAGCAGTCCGGGGACAGGGCCTTCGGATGAGCAGTTCTTC.

This chain's CDR3 is CASSWGGDTEAFF. In DNA, the CDR3 is TGTGCCAGCAGTTGGGGTGGGGACACTGAAGCTTTCTTT. V usage is TRBV7-6 and J usage is TRBJ1-1; D is ambiguous. The CDR3 totals 13 residues. The V end was cut by 6 bases, the J end by 3 bases, with 11 bases between. CDR1 is SGHVS, CDR2 FNYEAQ, per germline. The full variable domain, its missing parts supplied by reference TRBV7-6 and TRBJ1-1, is GAGVSQSPRYKVTKRGQDVALRCDPISGHVSLYWYRQALGQGPEFLTYFNYEAQQDKSGLPNDRFSAERPEGSISTLTIQRTEQRDSAMYRCASSWGGDTEAFFGQGTRLTVV.

This clonotype has ten or more counts. The chain recombines TRBV6-2 or TRBV6-3 with TRBJ1-4; D is ambiguous. The CDR3 runs 13 residues. The V and J ends lost 4 bases and 6 bases respectively, with 9 bases between them. Germline V gives CDR1 MNHEY, CDR2 SVGEGT. The CDR3 sequence is CASSSDGYEKLFF. DNA of the CDR3: TGTGCCAGCAGTTCCGACGGATATGAAAAACTGTTTTTT.

V usage is TRBV28 and J usage is TRBJ1-5; 7 nucleotides match TRBD1. The CDR3 is made up of 13 amino acids. The trim removed 5 bases at V and 6 bases at J, leaving 4 bases unmatched. Germline V gene lookup returns CDR1 MDHEN and CDR2 SYDVKM. CDR3: CASSPRQGQPQHF. The CDR3 DNA reads as TGTGCCAGCAGTCCCAGACAGGGTCAGCCCCAGCATTTT. The full variable domain, its missing parts supplied by reference TRBV28 and TRBJ1-5, is DVKVTQSSRYLVKRTGEKVFLECVQDMDHENMFWYRQDPGLGLRLIYFSYDVKMKEKGDIPEGYSVSREKKERFSLILESASTNQTSMYLCASSPRQGQPQHFGDGTRLSIL.

To note about this clonotype: A clone one base away is much larger, so this may be a read error. The chain combines TRBV9 with TRBJ1-3; D is undetermined. The CDR3 sequence is 15 residues long. In germline, CDR1 is SGDLS, CDR2 YYNGEE. CDR3 in DNA: TGTGCCAGCAGCGTAGCGTCGAGCTCTGGAAACACCGTATATTTT. Its translation is CASSVASSSGNTVYF.

This clonotype was counted ten times or more. V usage is TRBV4-2 and J usage is TRBJ1-2, with a weak D call TRBD1 (6 bases). Germline CDR1 is LGHNA and CDR2 is YNFKEQ. The CDR3 totals 16 residues. V was cut by 2 bases and J by 4 bases, with 17 bases left in between. The CDR3 bases are TGTGCCAGCAGCCAACATCACAGGGCTTTAGGCTATGGCTACACCTTC. Translated, it gives CASSQHHRALGYGYTF.

This clonotype was found a few times. This chain links TRBV24-1 with TRBJ2-4, with no clear D. Germline-derived CDR1 and CDR2 are KGHDR and SFDVKD. The V end lost 11 bases, the J end lost 0 bases, and 16 bases lay between the germline ends. The CDR3 sequence is 15 residues long. The CDR3 loop reads CAIDRRRLAKNIQYF. CDR3 DNA sequence: TGTGCCATCGACCGACGGAGACTAGCCAAAAACATTCAGTACTTC.

The chain joins TRBV27 to TRBJ1-2; no clear D gene. Looked up from germline, CDR1 is MNHEY and CDR2 is SMNVEV (reference sequence). The CDR3 is 14 amino acids. Trimming shortened V by 0 bases and J by 4 bases, and 9 bases separated the two germline ends. DNA of the CDR3: TGTGCCAGCAGTTTATCCACAGAACCCTATGGCTACACCTTC. This codes for CASSLSTEPYGYTF.

The CDR3 nucleotides are TGTGCCAGCAGTACAGGGGGCACTGAAGCTTTCTTT. It translates to CASSTGGTEAFF. V gene TRBV6-2 or TRBV6-3 combines with J gene TRBJ1-1; TRBD1 matches at 8 bases. V dropped 5 bases and J dropped 4; count of bases not matched to a gene: 0. CDR1 and CDR2 (germline): MNHEY, SVGEGT. The CDR3 sequence is 12 residues long.

V usage is TRBV20-1 and J usage is TRBJ1-5; the D gene is possibly TRBD1 (5 bases). This CDR3 spans 17 amino acids. Between the trimmed V and J ends, which lost 6 bases and 2 bases, there was a span of 23 bases. Germline V lookup: CDR1 DFQATT, CDR2 SNEGSKA (reference sequence). The CDR3 region has the DNA TGCAGTGCAAAAGGGGCAGGCCCATCCGAGGGCAATCAGCCCCAGCATTTT. Translation gives CSAKGAGPSEGNQPQHF.

Of note for this clonotype: A much more abundant neighbour one base away suggests this may be a read error. The chain has TRBV15 and TRBJ2-1, with D possibly being TRBD1 (6 bases). The CDR3 is 15 amino acids. The germline gives CDR1 LNHNV, CDR2 YYDKDF (reference sequence). This chain's CDR3 is CSTSREVTGGNEQFF. For the CDR3, the DNA is TGTTCCACCAGCAGAGAAGTGACAGGCGGAAATGAGCAGTTCTTC.

This clonotype was picked up a small number of times. The CDR3 DNA sequence: TGTGCCAGTAGTGCGGACAGGGGGCGCTCAGATACGCAGTATTTT. The encoded protein is CASSADRGRSDTQYF. The chain uses TRBV19 and TRBJ2-3; 11 bases line up with TRBD1. Per the germline V gene, CDR1 is LNHDA and CDR2 is SQIVND (reference sequence). The CDR3 extends over 15 amino acids. After removal of 5 bases from V and 4 bases from J, the junction contained 5 bases not matched to a gene.

In this sample, this clonotype turned up many times. This rearrangement joins TRBV2 to TRBJ2-4, with D possibly called TRBD1 or TRBD2 (6 bases each). Germline loops: CDR1 SNHLY, CDR2 FYNNEI. The CDR3 is 14 amino acids. V was shortened by 8 bases and J by 1 base, with 12 bases between the two germline ends. The chain's CDR3 is CASEGGSAKNIQYF. The CDR3 coding sequence is TGTGCCAGCGAGGGGGGATCGGCCAAAAACATTCAGTACTTC.

The chain couples TRBV5-1 to TRBJ1-4; TRBD1 might be the D (5 bases). CDR1 is SGHRS and CDR2 is YFSETQ in the germline V gene. There are 17 residues in the CDR3. Trimming took 1 base from V and 1 from J, leaving 14 bases between them. CDR3 sequence: CASSLNPRQLTNEKLFF. As DNA, the CDR3 is TGCGCCAGCAGCTTGAATCCGCGACAGCTAACTAATGAAAAACTGTTTTTT.

This clonotype was observed a few times. V usage is TRBV28 and J usage is TRBJ2-7, with a tentative D call TRBD1 (5 bases). Germline V gene data show CDR1 as MDHEN and CDR2 as SYDVKM. The ends were cut back, 8 bases at V and 0 bases at J, with 14 bases in the middle. The CDR3 is made up of 14 amino acids. The CDR3 region has the DNA TGTGCCAGCGGTACAGGCTCGAGCTCCTACGAGCAGTACTTC. Its protein product is CASGTGSSSYEQYF.

This clonotype was seen many times. The chain carries TRBV5-6 and TRBJ1-2, with D uncertain. CDR3 length: 14 amino acids. Germline CDR1 is SGHDT and CDR2 is YYEEEE. Deletions cut 1 base from V and 3 bases from J, with 10 bases between. The CDR3: CASSLWARYYGYTF. CDR3 sequence (DNA): TGTGCCAGCAGCTTGTGGGCCAGATACTATGGCTACACCTTC.